This entry lists 3 T cell receptor beta chains sequenced from one sample in a study of cytomegalovirus exposure and HLA in healthy donors. Both 60 Vbeta primers and 13 Jbeta primers went into the PCR. Using immunoSEQ multiplex PCR, the repertoire was profiled, and TCRdb retains in-frame clones only, with some absent. This sample's table reports about 200,000 clones. The material sequenced was PBMCs. The receptors were gathered from a girl under 10 years old in good health and CMV-seropositive.

The chain is built from TRBV28 and TRBJ2-3; 9 nucleotides match TRBD2. This CDR3 has 14 amino acids. Trimming took 5 bases from V and 0 from J; bases not matched to a gene: 0. Germline V gene sequence: CDR1 MDHEN, CDR2 SYDVKM. The CDR3 bases are TGTGCCAGCAGTACTAGCGGGAGCACAGATACGCAGTATTTT. It translates to CASSTSGSTDTQYF.

The genes are TRBV13 and TRBJ2-5; 10 nucleotides agree with TRBD2. The CDR3 is 16 residues long. CDR1 is PRHDT, CDR2 FYEKMQ, per germline (reference sequence). V dropped 5 bases and J dropped 0; count of bases not matched to a gene: 6. The DNA of the CDR3 is TGTGCCAGCAGCCAAAAGACTAGCGGGTACCAAGAGACCCAGTACTTC. Protein sequence: CASSQKTSGYQETQYF.

The chain uses TRBV28 and TRBJ2-2, with TRBD2 as a possible D gene (6 bases). The CDR3 is 16 residues long. The V and J ends lost 8 bases and 0 bases respectively, with 16 bases between them. Germline V lookup: CDR1 MDHEN, CDR2 SYDVKM. The CDR3 DNA follows: TGTGCCAGCGACTCCGCGGGGACGGCGAACACCGGGGAGCTGTTTTTT. Translating it yields CASDSAGTANTGELFF.